The T cell receptor beta chain under discussion was sequenced for a study of cytomegalovirus exposure and HLA in healthy donors. Turning to the study itself: From donors who were HLA-typed, an early data release held approximately 91 million unique TCRs. Overall study findings and caveats: In a later analysis, most CMV-associated TCR beta chains appeared HLA-restricted. Accurate predictions that matched the HLA-A and HLA-B alleles of most subjects were reportedly made from TCR beta sequences.

Per germline, CDR1 WSHSY and CDR2 SAAADI. The CDR3 loop spans 13 amino acids. V was pared by 4 bases and J by 6 bases, with 9 bases between. The PCR ran on 60 Vbeta and 13 Jbeta primers. TCRdb keeps only in-frame clones here, not all; method: immunoSEQ multiplex PCR. There are 100,000 or so clones in the sample; 70% occur only once, and 2% to 2.5% lies in the top ten. A word on this clone: Its cognate antigen is unknown.

The chain has TRBV10-2 and TRBJ2-2; perhaps TRBD2 as D (5 bases). The source is a man aged 50-60 years in good health and CMV-seronegative. Sequencing used PBMCs. This chain's CDR3 is CASSVKRAGELFF. Here the CDR3 DNA reads TGCGCCAGCAGTGTGAAGAGGGCCGGGGAGCTGTTTTTT.